This T cell receptor (beta chain) is from a study of shared clonotypes between healthy human individuals. General study points: What limited the represented genetic and exposure-history diversity was the small number of donors.

The donor population consisted of healthy HIV-negative adults with no recent acute infections or vaccinations. Every donor was a Caucasian adult from Nashville, Tennessee. V lost 9 bases to trimming and J lost 7 bases; unmatched junction nucleotides: 14. CDR3 length equals 14 residues. Germline V lookup: CDR1 MDHEN, CDR2 SYDVKM. Comment on this clone: The target antigen is unknown.

In the original workflow: Filtering differed for immunoSEQ, which gave only junction sequences without quality scores. Produced via immunoSEQ multiplex PCR; TCRdb's table is partial and in-frame only. The V and J calls and clone size are taken from that table; D and trimming were inferred from the DNA. Of around 430,000 clones in the sample, roughly 77% were seen once. The sequenced sample was PBMCs. The rearrangement uses TRBV28 and TRBJ2-7; 8 positions match TRBD2. The source is a woman aged 40-49 years in good health. Some clones in this sample may be carry-over from other donors' samples. CDR3 sequence reads: CASTPAGGRLEQYF. In nucleotides, the CDR3 is TGTGCCAGTACCCCGGCGGGAGGCCGCTTAGAGCAGTACTTC.